This T cell receptor (beta chain) was documented in a study of blood T cells in healthy people across ages. Primed by a sample-barcoded 5' primer and a J-beta primer mix, a second PCR proceeded for about 7 to 11 cycles. A template-switch adaptor containing 12 random nucleotides labeled each cDNA molecule. TCRdb ran MiXCR on the 5' RACE reads and lists one entry per CDR3 protein. The sample holds 650,000 to 950,000 distinct CDR3 sequences, 40% to 50% seen once. Of note for this clonotype: As yet, its antigen is unknown.

V was clipped by 3 bases and J by 1 base, with 15 bases between them. The CDR3 covers 16 residues. Germline CDR1 is SGHTA and CDR2 is FQGTGA. General study results and limits: Naive T cell percentage and TCR beta diversity correlated strongly. Among long-lived donors, naive CD4+ cells were more numerous and diversity higher than in aged donors.

The TCR originated in a man between 60 and 70 years old in good health. This chain connects TRBV7-3 to TRBJ1-2, with D possibly matching TRBD1 (5 bases). Sequencing was performed on blood. In DNA form, the CDR3 reads TGTGCCAGCAGCTTCCCCACGGGGCACATTAACTATGGCTACACCTTC. Translating gives CASSFPTGHINYGYTF.